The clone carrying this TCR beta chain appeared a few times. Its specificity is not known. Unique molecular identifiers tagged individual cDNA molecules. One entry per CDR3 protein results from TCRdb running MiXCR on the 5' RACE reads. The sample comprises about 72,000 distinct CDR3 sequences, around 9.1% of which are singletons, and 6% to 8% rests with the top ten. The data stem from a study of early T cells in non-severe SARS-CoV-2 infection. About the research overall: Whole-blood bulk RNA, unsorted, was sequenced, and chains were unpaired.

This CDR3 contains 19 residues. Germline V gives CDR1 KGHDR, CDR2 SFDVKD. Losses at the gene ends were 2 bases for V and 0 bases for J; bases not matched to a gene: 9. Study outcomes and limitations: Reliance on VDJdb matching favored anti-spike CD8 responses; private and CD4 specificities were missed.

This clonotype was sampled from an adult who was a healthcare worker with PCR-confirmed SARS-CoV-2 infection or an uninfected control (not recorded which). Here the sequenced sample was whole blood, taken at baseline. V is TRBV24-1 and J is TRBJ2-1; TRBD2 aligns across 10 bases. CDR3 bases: TGTGCCACCAGTGATTCTTTAGCGGGGGGCGTGAGCTCCTACAATGAGCAGTTCTTC. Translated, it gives CATSDSLAGGVSSYNEQFF.